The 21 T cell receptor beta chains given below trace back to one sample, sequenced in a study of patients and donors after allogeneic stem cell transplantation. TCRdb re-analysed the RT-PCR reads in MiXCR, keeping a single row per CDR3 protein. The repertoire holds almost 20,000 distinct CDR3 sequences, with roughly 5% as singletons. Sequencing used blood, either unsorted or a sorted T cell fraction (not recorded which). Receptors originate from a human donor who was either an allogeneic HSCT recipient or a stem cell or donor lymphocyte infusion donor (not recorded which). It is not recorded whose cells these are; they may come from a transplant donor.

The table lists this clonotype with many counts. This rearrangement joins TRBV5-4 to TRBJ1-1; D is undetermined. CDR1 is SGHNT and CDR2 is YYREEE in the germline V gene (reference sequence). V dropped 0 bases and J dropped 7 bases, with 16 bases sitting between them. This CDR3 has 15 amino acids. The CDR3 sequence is CASSLASNPGLEAFF. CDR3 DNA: TGTGCCAGCAGCTTGGCATCAAATCCGGGTCTTGAAGCTTTCTTT. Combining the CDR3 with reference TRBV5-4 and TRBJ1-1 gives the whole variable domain ETGVTQSPTHLIKTRGQQVTLRCSSQSGHNTVSWYQQALGQGPQFIFQYYREEENGRGNFPPRFSGLQFPNYSSELNVNALELDDSALYLCASSLASNPGLEAFFGQGTRLTVV.

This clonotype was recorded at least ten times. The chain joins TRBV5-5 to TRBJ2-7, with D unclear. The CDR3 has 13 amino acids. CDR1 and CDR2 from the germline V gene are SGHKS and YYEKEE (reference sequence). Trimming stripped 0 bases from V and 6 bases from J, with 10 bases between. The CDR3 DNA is TGTGCCAGCAGCTTGGAACCACTCGTCGAGCAGTACTTC. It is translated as CASSLEPLVEQYF.

As DNA, the CDR3 is TGCAGTGCTACCTCTTGGAATCAAGAGACCCAGTACTTC. This sequence encodes CSATSWNQETQYF. The gene calls are TRBV20-1 and TRBJ2-5; D is ambiguous. Trimming shortened V by 4 bases and J by 2 bases, and 11 bases separated the two germline ends. The CDR3 sequence is 13 residues long. Germline assignment: CDR1 DFQATT and CDR2 SNEGSKA (reference sequence).

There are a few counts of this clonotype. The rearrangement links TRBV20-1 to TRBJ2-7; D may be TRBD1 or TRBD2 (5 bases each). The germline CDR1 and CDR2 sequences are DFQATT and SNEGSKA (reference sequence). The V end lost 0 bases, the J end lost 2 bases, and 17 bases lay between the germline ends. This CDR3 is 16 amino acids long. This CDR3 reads CSARDHKGVAPYEQYF. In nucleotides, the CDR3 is TGCAGTGCTAGAGATCACAAAGGGGTAGCGCCCTACGAGCAGTACTTC.

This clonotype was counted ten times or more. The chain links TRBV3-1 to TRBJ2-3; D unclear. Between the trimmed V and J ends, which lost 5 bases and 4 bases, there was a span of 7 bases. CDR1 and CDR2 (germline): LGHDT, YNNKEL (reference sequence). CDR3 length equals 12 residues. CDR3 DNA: TGTGCCAGCAGCAAAGGACCAGATACGCAGTATTTT. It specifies CASSKGPDTQYF.

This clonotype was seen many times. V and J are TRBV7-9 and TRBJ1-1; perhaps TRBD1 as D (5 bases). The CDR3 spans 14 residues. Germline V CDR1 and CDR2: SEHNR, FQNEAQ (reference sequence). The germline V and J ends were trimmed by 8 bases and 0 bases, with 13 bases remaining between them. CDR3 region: CASFTPGLNTEAFF. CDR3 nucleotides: TGTGCCAGCTTTACCCCGGGGCTGAACACTGAAGCTTTCTTT.

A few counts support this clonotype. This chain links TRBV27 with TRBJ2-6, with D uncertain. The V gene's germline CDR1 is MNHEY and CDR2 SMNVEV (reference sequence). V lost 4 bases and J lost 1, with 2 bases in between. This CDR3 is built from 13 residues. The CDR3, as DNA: TGTGCCAGCAGTTCATCTGGGGCCAACGTCCTGACTTTC. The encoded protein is CASSSSGANVLTF.

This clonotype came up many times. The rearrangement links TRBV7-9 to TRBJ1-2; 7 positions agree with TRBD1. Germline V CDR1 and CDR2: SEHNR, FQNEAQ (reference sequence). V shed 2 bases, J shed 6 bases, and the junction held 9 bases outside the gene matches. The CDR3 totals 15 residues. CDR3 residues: CASSLPGDRGDGYTF. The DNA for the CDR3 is TGTGCCAGCAGCTTACCTGGGGACAGAGGGGATGGCTACACCTTC. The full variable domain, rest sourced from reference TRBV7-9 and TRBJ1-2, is DTGVSQNPRHKITKRGQNVTFRCDPISEHNRLYWYRQTLGQGPEFLTYFQNEAQLEKSRLLSDRFSAERPKGSFSTLEIQRTEQGDSAMYLCASSLPGDRGDGYTFGSGTRLTVV.

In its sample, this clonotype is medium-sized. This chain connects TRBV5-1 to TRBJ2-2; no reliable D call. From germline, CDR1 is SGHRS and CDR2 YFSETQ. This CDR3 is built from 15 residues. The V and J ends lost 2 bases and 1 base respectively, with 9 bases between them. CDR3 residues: CASSLNWLNTGELFF. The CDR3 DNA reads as TGCGCCAGCAGCTTAAATTGGCTGAACACCGGGGAGCTGTTTTTT.

The CDR3 protein is CASSERAYEQYF. In nucleotides, the CDR3 is TGTGCCAGCAGTGAACGGGCCTACGAGCAGTACTTC. The chain recombines TRBV2 with TRBJ2-7; no clear D gene. V gave up 2 bases and J gave up 2 bases, with 4 bases separating them. This CDR3 is built from 12 residues. Germline V gene lookup returns CDR1 SNHLY and CDR2 FYNNEI.

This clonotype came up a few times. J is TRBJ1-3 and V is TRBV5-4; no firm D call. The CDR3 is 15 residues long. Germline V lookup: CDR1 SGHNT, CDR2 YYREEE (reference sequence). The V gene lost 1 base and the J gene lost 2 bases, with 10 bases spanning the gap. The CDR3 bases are TGTGCCAGCAGCTTGAGTGCCGGTACTGGAAACACCATATATTTT. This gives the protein CASSLSAGTGNTIYF.

The chain's CDR3 is CASSFSDSLSSGANVLTF. For the CDR3, the DNA is TGTGCCAGCAGTTTTTCGGACAGCCTCTCATCTGGGGCCAACGTCCTGACTTTC. The J gene is TRBJ2-6, the V gene TRBV28; maybe TRBD1 (6 bases). The CDR3 length is 18 residues. Trimming took 3 bases from V and 1 from J, leaving 16 bases between them. The germline V gene has CDR1 MDHEN and CDR2 SYDVKM.

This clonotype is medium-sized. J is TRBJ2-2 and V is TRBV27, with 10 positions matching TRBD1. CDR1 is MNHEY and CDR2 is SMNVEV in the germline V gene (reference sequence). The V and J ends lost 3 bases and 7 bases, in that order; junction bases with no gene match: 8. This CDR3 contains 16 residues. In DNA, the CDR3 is TGTGCCAGCAGTTTCCGCGCGGGACAGGGGAACGGGGAGCTGTTTTTT. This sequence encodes CASSFRAGQGNGELFF.

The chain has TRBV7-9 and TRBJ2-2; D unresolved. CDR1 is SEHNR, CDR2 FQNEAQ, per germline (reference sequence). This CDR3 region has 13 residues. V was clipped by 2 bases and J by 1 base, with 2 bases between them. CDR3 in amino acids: CASSLRNTGELFF. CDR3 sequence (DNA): TGTGCCAGCAGCTTAAGGAACACCGGGGAGCTGTTTTTT.

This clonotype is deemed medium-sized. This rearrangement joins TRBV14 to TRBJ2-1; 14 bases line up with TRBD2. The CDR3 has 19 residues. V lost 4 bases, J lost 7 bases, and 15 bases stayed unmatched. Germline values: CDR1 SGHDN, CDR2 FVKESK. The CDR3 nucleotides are TGTGCCAGCAGCCCAGGTCCCGGGACTAGCGGGAGTAGTAGGAATGAGCAGTTCTTC. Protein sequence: CASSPGPGTSGSSRNEQFF. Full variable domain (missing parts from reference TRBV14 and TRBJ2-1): EAGVTQFPSHSVIEKGQTVTLRCDPISGHDNLYWYRRVMGKEIKFLLHFVKESKQDESGMPNNRFLAERTGGTYSTLKVQPAELEDSGVYFCASSPGPGTSGSSRNEQFFGPGTRLTVL.

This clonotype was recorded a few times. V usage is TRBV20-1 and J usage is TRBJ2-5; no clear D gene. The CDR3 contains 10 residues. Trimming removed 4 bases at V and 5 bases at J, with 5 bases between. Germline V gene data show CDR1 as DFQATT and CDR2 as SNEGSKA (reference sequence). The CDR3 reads CSAIGETQYF. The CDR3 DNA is TGCAGTGCTATAGGGGAGACCCAGTACTTC.

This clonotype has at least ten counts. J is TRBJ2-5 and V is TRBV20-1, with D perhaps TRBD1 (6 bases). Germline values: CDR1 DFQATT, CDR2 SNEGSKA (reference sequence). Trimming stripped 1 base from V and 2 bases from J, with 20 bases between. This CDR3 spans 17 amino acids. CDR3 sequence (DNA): TGCAGTGCTAGAGTATTACAGGGTATTCAAAGTCAAGAGACCCAGTACTTC. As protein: CSARVLQGIQSQETQYF.

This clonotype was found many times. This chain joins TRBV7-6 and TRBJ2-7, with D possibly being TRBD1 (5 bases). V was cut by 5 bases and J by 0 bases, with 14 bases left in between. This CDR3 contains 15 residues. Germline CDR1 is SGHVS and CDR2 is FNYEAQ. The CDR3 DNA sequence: TGTGCCAGCAGCCCTATTACAGGCCTCTCCTACGAGCAGTACTTC. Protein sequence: CASSPITGLSYEQYF.

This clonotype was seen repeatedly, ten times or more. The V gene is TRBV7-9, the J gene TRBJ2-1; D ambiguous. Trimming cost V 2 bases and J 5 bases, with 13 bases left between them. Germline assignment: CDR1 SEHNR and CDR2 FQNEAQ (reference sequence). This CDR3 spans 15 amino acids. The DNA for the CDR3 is TGTGCCAGCAGCTTATCAGGCCACAGACACAATGAGCAGTTCTTC. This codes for CASSLSGHRHNEQFF.

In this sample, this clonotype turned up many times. The CDR3 loop reads CRAFSGSAKTQYF. Written as DNA, the CDR3 is TGCAGAGCCTTCAGTGGGTCGGCAAAGACCCAGTACTTC. This chain connects TRBV20-1 to TRBJ2-5; D is uncertain. Germline-derived CDR1 and CDR2 are DFQATT and SNEGSKA (reference sequence). The CDR3 is made up of 13 amino acids.

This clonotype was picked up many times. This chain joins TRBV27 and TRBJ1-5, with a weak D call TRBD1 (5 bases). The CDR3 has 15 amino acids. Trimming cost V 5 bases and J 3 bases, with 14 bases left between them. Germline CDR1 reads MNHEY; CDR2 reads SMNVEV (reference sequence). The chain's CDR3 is CASSRDRHNNQPQHF. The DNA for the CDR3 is TGTGCCAGCAGTCGGGACCGACACAACAATCAGCCCCAGCATTTT.